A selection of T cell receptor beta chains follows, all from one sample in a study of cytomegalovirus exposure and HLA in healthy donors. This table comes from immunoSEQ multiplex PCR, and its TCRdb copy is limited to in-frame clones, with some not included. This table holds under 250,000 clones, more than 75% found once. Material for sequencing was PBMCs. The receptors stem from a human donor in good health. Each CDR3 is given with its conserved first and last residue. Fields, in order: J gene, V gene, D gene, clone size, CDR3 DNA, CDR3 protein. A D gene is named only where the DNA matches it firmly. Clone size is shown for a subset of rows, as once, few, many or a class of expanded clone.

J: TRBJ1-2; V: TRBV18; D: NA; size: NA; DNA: TGTGCCAGCTCACCCTCCCGGGACATGGCGACCGGCTACACCTTC; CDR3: CASSPSRDMATGYTF
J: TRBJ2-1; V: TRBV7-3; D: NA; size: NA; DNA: TGTGCCAGCACCCCGACTTCGGCCCATTTCAGCGAGCAGTTCTTC; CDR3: CASTPTSAHFSEQFF
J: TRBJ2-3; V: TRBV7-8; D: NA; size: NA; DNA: TGTGCCAGCAGCCCACAGGGAGATACGCAGTATTTT; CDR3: CASSPQGDTQYF
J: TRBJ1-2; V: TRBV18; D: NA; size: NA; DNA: TGTGCCAGCTCACCAGGTTCGGACTATGGCTACACCTTC; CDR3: CASSPGSDYGYTF
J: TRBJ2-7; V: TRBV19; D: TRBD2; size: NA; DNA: TGTGCCAGTACCAAAGTAGCGGGAGCCTACGAGCAGTACTTC; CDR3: CASTKVAGAYEQYF
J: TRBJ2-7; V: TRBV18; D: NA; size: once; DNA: TGTGCCAGCTCACCACCGCATCAGACTCGGGAGCAGTACTTC; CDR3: CASSPPHQTREQYF
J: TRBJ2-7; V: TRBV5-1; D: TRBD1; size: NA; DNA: TGCGCCAGCAGCTTGGATGGACCGGGACAGGGGTCCTACTTC; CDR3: CASSLDGPGQGSYF
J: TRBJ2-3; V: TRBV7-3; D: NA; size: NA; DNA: TGTGCCAGCAGCTCTACAGGGGATACGCAGTATTTT; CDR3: CASSSTGDTQYF
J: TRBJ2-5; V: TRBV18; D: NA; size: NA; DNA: TGTGCCAGCTCACCGCAATTTTCGGGTTACCAAGAGACCCAGTACTTC; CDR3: CASSPQFSGYQETQYF
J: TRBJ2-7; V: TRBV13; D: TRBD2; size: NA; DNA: TGTGCCAGCAGCGGGGGACTAGCGGGGTCCTACGAGCAGTACTTC; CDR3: CASSGGLAGSYEQYF
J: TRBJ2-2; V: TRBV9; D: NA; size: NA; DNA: TGTGCCAGCAGCGTGAGGCTAGCGAGCACCGGGGAGCTGTTTTTT; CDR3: CASSVRLASTGELFF